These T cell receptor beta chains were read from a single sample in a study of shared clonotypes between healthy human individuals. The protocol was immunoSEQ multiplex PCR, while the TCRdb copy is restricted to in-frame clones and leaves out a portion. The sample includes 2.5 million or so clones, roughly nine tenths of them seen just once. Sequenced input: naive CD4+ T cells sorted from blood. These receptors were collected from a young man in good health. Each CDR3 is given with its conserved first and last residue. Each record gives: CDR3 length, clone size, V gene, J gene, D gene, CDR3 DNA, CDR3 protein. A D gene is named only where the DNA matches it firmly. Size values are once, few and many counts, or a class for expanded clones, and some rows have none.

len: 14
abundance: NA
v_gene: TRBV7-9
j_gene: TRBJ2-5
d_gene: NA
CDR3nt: TGTGCCAGCAGCTTAGCGGGAGCTTCAGGTACCCAGTACTTC
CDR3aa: CASSLAGASGTQYF

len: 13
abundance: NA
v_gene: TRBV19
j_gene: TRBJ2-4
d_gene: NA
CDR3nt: TGTGCCAGTAGTACCCCCCCTAGGAACATTCAGTACTTC
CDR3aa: CASSTPPRNIQYF

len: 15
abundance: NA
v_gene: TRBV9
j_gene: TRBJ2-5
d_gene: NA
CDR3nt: TGTGCCAGCAGCGTAAGGCCGGGATTTGTTGAGACCCAGTACTTC
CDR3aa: CASSVRPGFVETQYF

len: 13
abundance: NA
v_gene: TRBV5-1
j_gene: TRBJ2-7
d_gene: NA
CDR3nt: TGCGCCAGCAGCGCCGGGGCCGAAGACGAGCAGTACTTC
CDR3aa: CASSAGAEDEQYF

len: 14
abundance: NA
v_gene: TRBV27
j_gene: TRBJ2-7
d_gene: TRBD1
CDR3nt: TGTGCCAGCAGTTCCCCAGGGGACAGTTACGAGCAGTACTTC
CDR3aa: CASSSPGDSYEQYF

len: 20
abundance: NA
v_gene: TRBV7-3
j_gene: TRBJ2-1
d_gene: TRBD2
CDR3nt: TGTGCCAGCAGCCCAGTAGGGGCGGGAGCGGGGGGTTACTCCTACAATGAGCAGTTCTTC
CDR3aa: CASSPVGAGAGGYSYNEQFF

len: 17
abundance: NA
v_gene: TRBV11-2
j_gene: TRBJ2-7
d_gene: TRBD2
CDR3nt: TGTGCCAGCAGCTTAGTGGTGGTAGCGGGAGGTTCCTACGAGCAGTACTTC
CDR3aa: CASSLVVVAGGSYEQYF

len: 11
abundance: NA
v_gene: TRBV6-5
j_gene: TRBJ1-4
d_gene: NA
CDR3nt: TGTGCCAGCAGATCGGGTGAAAAACTGTTTTTT
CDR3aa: CASRSGEKLFF

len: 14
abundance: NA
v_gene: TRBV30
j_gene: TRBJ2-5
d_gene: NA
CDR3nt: TGTGCCTGGAGTAACGGTGGGGGCCAAGAGACCCAGTACTTC
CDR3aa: CAWSNGGGQETQYF

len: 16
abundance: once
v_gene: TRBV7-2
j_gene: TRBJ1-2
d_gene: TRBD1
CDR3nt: TGTGCCAGCACCATACACGCCGGGACAGGTGTCTATGGCTACACCTTC
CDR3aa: CASTIHAGTGVYGYTF

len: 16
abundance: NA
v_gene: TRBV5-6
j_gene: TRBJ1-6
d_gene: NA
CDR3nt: TGTGCCAGCAGCTGGGCCCAGCGACAGGATAATTCACCCCTCCACTTT
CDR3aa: CASSWAQRQDNSPLHF

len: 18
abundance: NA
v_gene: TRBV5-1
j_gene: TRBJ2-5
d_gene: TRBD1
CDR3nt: TGCGCCAGCAGCAGAGTCCCTCCGGGACAGGCGATCCAAGAGACCCAGTACTTC
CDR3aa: CASSRVPPGQAIQETQYF

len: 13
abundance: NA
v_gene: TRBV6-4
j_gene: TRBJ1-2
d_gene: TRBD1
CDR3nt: TGTGCCAGCAGTCGCTCAGGGGGCTATGGCTACACCTTC
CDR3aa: CASSRSGGYGYTF

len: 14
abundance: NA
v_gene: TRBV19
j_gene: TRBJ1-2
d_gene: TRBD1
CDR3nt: TGTGCCAGTAGTCCCGGGACAGACTATGGAGACTACACCTTC
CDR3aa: CASSPGTDYGDYTF

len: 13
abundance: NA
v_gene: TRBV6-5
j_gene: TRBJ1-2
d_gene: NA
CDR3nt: TGTGCCAGCAGCCGGACCGTCGGCTATGGCTACACCTTC
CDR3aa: CASSRTVGYGYTF

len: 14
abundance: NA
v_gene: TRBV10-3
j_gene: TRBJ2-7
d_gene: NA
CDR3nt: TGTGCCATCAGTGTCTCGACAGCAACCTACGAGCAGTACTTC
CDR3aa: CAISVSTATYEQYF